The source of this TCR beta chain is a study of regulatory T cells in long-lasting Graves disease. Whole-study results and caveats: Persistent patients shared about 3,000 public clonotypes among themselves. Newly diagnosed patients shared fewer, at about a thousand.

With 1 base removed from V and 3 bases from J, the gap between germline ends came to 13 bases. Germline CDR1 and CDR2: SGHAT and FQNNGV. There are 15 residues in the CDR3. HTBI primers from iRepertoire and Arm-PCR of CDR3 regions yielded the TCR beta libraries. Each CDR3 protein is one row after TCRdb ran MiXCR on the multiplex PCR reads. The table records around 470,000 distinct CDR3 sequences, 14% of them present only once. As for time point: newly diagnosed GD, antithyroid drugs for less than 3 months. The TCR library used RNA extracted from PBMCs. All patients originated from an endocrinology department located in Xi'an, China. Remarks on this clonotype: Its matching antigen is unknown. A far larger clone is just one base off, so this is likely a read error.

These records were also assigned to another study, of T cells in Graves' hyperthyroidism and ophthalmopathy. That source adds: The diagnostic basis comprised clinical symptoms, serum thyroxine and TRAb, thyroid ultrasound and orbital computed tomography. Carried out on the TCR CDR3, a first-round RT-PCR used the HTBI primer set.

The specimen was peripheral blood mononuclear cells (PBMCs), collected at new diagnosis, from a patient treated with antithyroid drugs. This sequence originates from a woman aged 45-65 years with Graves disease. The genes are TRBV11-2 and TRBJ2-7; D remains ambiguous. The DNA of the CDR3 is TGTGCCAGCAGCTTAGGAAAGGGTGGGATCTACGAGCAGTACTTC. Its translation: CASSLGKGGIYEQYF. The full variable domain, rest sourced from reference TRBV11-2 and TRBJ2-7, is EAGVAQSPRYKIIEKRQSVAFWCNPISGHATLYWYQQILGQGPKLLIQFQNNGVVDDSQLPKDRFSAERLKGVDSTLKIQPAKLEDSAVYLCASSLGKGGIYEQYFGPGTRLTVT.